Sequencing of this TCR beta chain was carried out in a study of radiation and T cells in renal cell carcinoma. Study conclusions and caveats: Top 100 clonotypes averaged about 54% in irradiated versus about 43% in nephrectomy-only tumors. Without pretreatment biopsies, baseline tumor clonotype presence was undetermined. From baseline, blood top tumor clonotypes peaked at 2 weeks post-radiation.

As regards this clone: Its antigen is unidentified.

Germline values: CDR1 MGHDK, CDR2 SYGVNS. The length of the CDR3 is 15 residues. With 5 bases removed from V and 2 bases from J, the gap between germline ends came to 14 bases. Profiled with immunoSEQ multiplex PCR; TCRdb holds only in-frame clones, not every one. The top ten hold 40% of the sample, which has 15,000 to 20,000 clones, roughly 50% seen once. Treatment in this sample: 15 Gy SBRT to primary tumor, nephrectomy 4 weeks later. The receptor comes from a woman aged 60 to 75 with renal cell carcinoma. This sequence joins TRBV25-1 and TRBJ2-3, with D perhaps matching TRBD2 (5 bases). This material consisted of tumor tissue, taken from a patient whose treatment included radiotherapy and nephrectomy. The CDR3 DNA follows: TGTGCCAGCAGTCCTCCACGGGAACCCACAGATACGCAGTATTTT. Protein sequence: CASSPPREPTDTQYF.